These 11 T cell receptor beta chains share one sample of origin, sequenced in a study of OX40 agonist ivuxolimab in advanced cancers. Clones were read by immunoSEQ multiplex PCR, and TCRdb kept only the in-frame ones, dropping some. The table has around 70,000 clones, roughly 78% seen once. The sequencing used CD4+ or CD8+ T cells sorted from blood, collected in a trial of the OX40 agonist ivuxolimab. These receptors came from an adult with an advanced solid tumor such as melanoma, head and neck, liver or kidney cancer.

Points on this clone: One junction end disagrees with the germline gene, perhaps due to a read error. This chain links TRBV7-9 with TRBJ1-4; D uncertain. Germline assignment: CDR1 SEHNR and CDR2 FQNEAQ (reference sequence). This CDR3 has 13 residues. The CDR3 loop is CASSPSDSGVRKF. The CDR3 region has the DNA TGTGCCAGCAGCCCCAGCGACTCTGGGGTTCGGAAATTT.

This rearrangement joins TRBV5-1 to TRBJ2-6, with a possible D match to TRBD2 (5 bases). The ends were cut back, 4 bases at V and 1 base at J, with 12 bases in the middle. Germline V gives CDR1 SGHRS, CDR2 YFSETQ. The CDR3 has 16 residues. The CDR3 reads CASSTEPGSGANVLTF. For the CDR3, the DNA is TGCGCCAGCAGCACCGAACCGGGATCTGGGGCCAACGTCCTGACTTTC.

This clone was seen only a few times. The genes are TRBV19 and TRBJ2-2; possibly TRBD1 or TRBD2 for D (5 bases each). Germline V gene lookup returns CDR1 LNHDA and CDR2 SQIVND (reference sequence). V lost 6 bases to trimming and J lost 0 bases, with 8 bases between them. CDR3 length: 14 amino acids. For the CDR3, the DNA is TGTGCCAGTAGAGGGGACCCGAACACCGGGGAGCTGTTTTTT. Translating it yields CASRGDPNTGELFF.

V is TRBV7-9 and J is TRBJ1-1, with a tentative D call TRBD1 (5 bases). V gave up 4 bases and J gave up 1 base, with 13 bases separating them. Germline CDR1 and CDR2: SEHNR and FQNEAQ (reference sequence). This CDR3 is built from 15 residues. The CDR3, as DNA: TGTGCCAGCAGCTCATGGGACGGGGAGAACACTGAAGCTTTCTTT. It translates to CASSSWDGENTEAFF.

The genes are TRBV5-1 and TRBJ2-2; 9 nucleotides agree with TRBD1. The CDR3 extends over 15 amino acids. After removal of 3 bases from V and 2 bases from J, the junction contained 2 bases not matched to a gene. Germline V gene data show CDR1 as SGHRS and CDR2 as YFSETQ. The chain's CDR3 is CASSWTGANTGELFF. The CDR3, as DNA: TGCGCCAGCAGCTGGACAGGGGCCAACACCGGGGAGCTGTTTTTT.

This clone was observed a handful of times. The chain couples TRBV28 to TRBJ1-2; D is perhaps TRBD1 (6 bases). The CDR3 has 15 residues. V was clipped by 4 bases and J by 5 bases, with 17 bases between them. From germline, CDR1 is MDHEN and CDR2 SYDVKM. In nucleotides, the CDR3 is TGTGCCAGCAGTTCACAGGGAAGGGGCCAATATGGCTACACCTTC. The encoded protein is CASSSQGRGQYGYTF.

This sequence joins TRBV5-1 and TRBJ2-5; a possible D gene is TRBD2 (6 bases). The germline CDR1 and CDR2 sequences are SGHRS and YFSETQ. This CDR3 has 14 amino acids. Trimming took off 0 bases at V and 5 bases at J, with 11 bases between the two ends. The CDR3 loop reads CASSLAQEGETQYF. DNA for the CDR3: TGCGCCAGCAGCTTGGCCCAGGAGGGGGAGACCCAGTACTTC.

The genes are TRBV28 and TRBJ2-7; 9 nucleotides match TRBD1. Germline V gives CDR1 MDHEN, CDR2 SYDVKM. J gave up 6 bases and V 8 bases, and 8 bases lay outside the gene matches. This CDR3 region has 13 residues. In DNA, the CDR3 is TGTGCCAGCGAACGGGACAGGGATACCGAGCAGTACTTC. Residues: CASERDRDTEQYF.

The genes are TRBV29-1 and TRBJ2-1; TRBD2 aligns across 11 bases. The germline gives CDR1 SQVTM, CDR2 ANQGSEA. The CDR3 extends over 15 amino acids. V gave up 6 bases and J gave up 7 bases; unmatched junction bases: 11. The CDR3 here is CSVPGSGGAYNEQFF. DNA of the CDR3: TGCAGCGTCCCCGGTAGCGGGGGGGCGTATAATGAGCAGTTCTTC.

The V and J genes are TRBV27 and TRBJ1-2, with a possible D match to TRBD1 (6 bases). V lost 5 bases and J 3 bases, leaving 10 bases between the germline ends. In germline, CDR1 is MNHEY, CDR2 SMNVEV (reference sequence). The CDR3 totals 13 residues. CDR3 DNA sequence: TGTGCCAGCAGTCAACAGGGAGACTATGGCTACACCTTC. Translated, it gives CASSQQGDYGYTF.

The genes are TRBV2 and TRBJ2-5; no reliable D call. Germline loops: CDR1 SNHLY, CDR2 FYNNEI. The CDR3 extends over 12 amino acids. V was pared by 6 bases and J by 2 bases, with 7 bases between. Here the CDR3 DNA reads TGTGCCAGCAGCCTATTACAAGAGACCCAGTACTTC. This encodes CASSLLQETQYF.